The 25 T cell receptor beta chains listed next were all sequenced from one sample in a study of T cells and Merkel cell carcinoma outcomes. Generated by immunoSEQ multiplex PCR, the TCRdb table keeps only in-frame clones and is missing some. The data contain about 1,300 clones, around 90% of them singletons. The sample taken for sequencing was tumor tissue from Merkel cell carcinoma. The receptor source for this set is a human donor with Merkel cell carcinoma.

This chain connects TRBV7-8 to TRBJ1-1, with unresolved D. V gave up 1 base and J gave up 1 base, with 7 bases separating them. Germline CDR1 and CDR2: SGHVS and FQNEAQ. CDR3 size: 14 residues. CDR3 sequence (DNA): TGTGCCAGCAGCTTAGTGGGCGGGAACACTGAAGCTTTCTTT. It specifies CASSLVGGNTEAFF.

The rearrangement joins TRBV11-2 to TRBJ2-7; 8 bases are shared with TRBD2. Germline loops: CDR1 SGHAT, CDR2 FQNNGV. After removal of 5 bases from V and 1 base from J, the junction contained 7 bases not matched to a gene. This CDR3 comprises 15 residues. For the CDR3, the DNA is TGTGCCAGCAGCCCCAGCGGGAGTGAGTCCTACGAGCAGTACTTC. As protein: CASSPSGSESYEQYF.

The chain joins TRBV7-9 to TRBJ1-1; 9 nucleotides line up with TRBD1. With V trimmed by 7 bases and J by 6 bases, 12 bases remained unmatched. The CDR3 length is 15 residues. CDR1 is SEHNR, CDR2 FQNEAQ, per germline (reference sequence). The CDR3 reads CASNSPGTGLAEAFF. In DNA form, the CDR3 reads TGTGCCAGCAACTCACCCGGGACAGGGCTCGCTGAAGCTTTCTTT.

This clone appeared once. The CDR3 sequence is CASSFLGVQYF. Written as DNA, the CDR3 is TGTGCCAGCAGCTTCCTCGGGGTGCAGTACTTC. The V and J genes are TRBV5-6 and TRBJ2-7; perhaps TRBD2 as D (5 bases). The length of the CDR3 is 11 residues. The V and J ends lost 2 bases and 9 bases respectively, with 9 bases between them. The germline V gene encodes CDR1 SGHDT and CDR2 YYEEEE. Combining the CDR3 with reference TRBV5-6 and TRBJ2-7 gives the whole variable domain DAGVTQSPTHLIKTRGQQVTLRCSPKSGHDTVSWYQQALGQGPQFIFQYYEEEERQRGNFPDRFSGHQFPNYSSELNVNALLLGDSALYLCASSFLGVQYFGPGTRLTVT.

This chain's CDR3 is CASSPPLSGGRNTIYF. CDR3 bases: TGTGCCAGCTCACCACCGCTTTCCGGGGGCCGAAACACCATATATTTT. V usage is TRBV18 and J usage is TRBJ1-3; D might be TRBD1 (6 bases). Between the trimmed V and J ends, which lost 0 bases and 5 bases, there was a span of 14 bases. Germline assignment: CDR1 KGHSH and CDR2 LQKENI. The CDR3 totals 16 residues.

The J gene is TRBJ1-2, the V gene TRBV6-5, with TRBD1 identical over 7 bases. CDR1 and CDR2 from the germline V gene are MNHEY and SVGAGI. V shed 6 bases, J shed 8 bases, and the junction held 6 bases outside the gene matches. CDR3 length: 12 amino acids. The DNA for the CDR3 is TGTGCCAGCAGGACGACAGGGCTGGGCTACACCTTC. It is translated as CASRTTGLGYTF.

V usage is TRBV11-2 and J usage is TRBJ2-7; 11 bases are shared with TRBD2. V shed 5 bases and J 2 bases; nucleotides not matched to a gene: 8. Germline CDR1 reads SGHAT; CDR2 reads FQNNGV. CDR3 length equals 16 residues. CDR3 residues: CASSGASGRYPYEQYF. The CDR3 DNA reads as TGTGCCAGCAGCGGGGCTAGCGGGAGGTACCCCTACGAGCAGTACTTC.

The chain carries TRBV11-2 and TRBJ2-1, with 13 bases that match TRBD2. Trimming cost V 10 bases and J 3 bases; bases outside gene matches: 6. The length of the CDR3 is 15 residues. Looked up from germline, CDR1 is SGHAT and CDR2 is FQNNGV. The chain's CDR3 is CATQGTSGDYNEQFF. As DNA, the CDR3 is TGTGCCACCCAGGGGACTAGCGGGGACTACAATGAGCAGTTCTTC.

The CDR3 spells CASDQGSYNEQFF. As DNA, the CDR3 is TGTGCCAGCGACCAGGGGTCCTACAATGAGCAGTTCTTC. This chain links TRBV28 with TRBJ2-1; tentative D call: TRBD1 (6 bases). Germline CDR1 and CDR2: MDHEN and SYDVKM. The V and J ends lost 8 bases and 1 base respectively, with 9 bases between them. The CDR3 is made up of 13 amino acids. The whole variable domain, remainder taken from reference TRBV28 and TRBJ2-1, is DVKVTQSSRYLVKRTGEKVFLECVQDMDHENMFWYRQDPGLGLRLIYFSYDVKMKEKGDIPEGYSVSREKKERFSLILESASTNQTSMYLCASDQGSYNEQFFGPGTRLTVL.

The chain has TRBV18 and TRBJ2-3; the match to TRBD1 covers 8 bases. With V trimmed by 3 bases and J by 4 bases, 9 bases remained unmatched. CDR3 length: 16 amino acids. Germline V gene lookup returns CDR1 KGHSH and CDR2 LQKENI. The CDR3 loop is CASSPGRTGPSDTQYF. CDR3 bases: TGTGCCAGCTCACCGGGGCGGACAGGGCCTTCAGATACGCAGTATTTT.

The V call is TRBV6-5, the J call TRBJ1-1, with D uncertain. The CDR3 totals 13 residues. Germline CDR1 and CDR2: MNHEY and SVGAGI. Between the trimmed V and J ends, which lost 0 bases and 5 bases, there was a span of 7 bases. CDR3 nucleotide sequence: TGTGCCAGCAGTTACTCCGCTCAAACTGAAGCTTTCTTT. Translation: CASSYSAQTEAFF.

V usage is TRBV15 and J usage is TRBJ2-7; TRBD2 might be the D (5 bases). V gave up 0 bases and J gave up 6 bases, with 12 bases separating them. Germline CDR1 is LNHNV and CDR2 is YYDKDF (reference sequence). This CDR3 has 14 amino acids. The DNA for the CDR3 is TGTGCCACCAGCAGAGATCCCTCGGGAATCGAGCAGTACTTC. This gives the protein CATSRDPSGIEQYF.

The chain joins TRBV5-1 to TRBJ2-7; 10 bases are a match to TRBD1. Trimming cost V 0 bases and J 6 bases; bases outside gene matches: 6. There are 15 residues in the CDR3. The germline gives CDR1 SGHRS, CDR2 YFSETQ. The CDR3 loop reads CASSLEGTGAGEQYF. Written as DNA, the CDR3 is TGCGCCAGCAGCTTGGAAGGGACAGGGGCGGGCGAGCAGTACTTC.

This chain uses TRBV28 with TRBJ2-4; 8 positions match TRBD2. Germline values: CDR1 MDHEN, CDR2 SYDVKM. This CDR3 region has 16 residues. V gave up 7 bases and J gave up 0 bases; unmatched junction bases: 8. CDR3 sequence reads: CASTLRGGLAKNIQYF. The DNA for the CDR3 is TGTGCCAGCACCTTACGGGGGGGGCTAGCCAAAAACATTCAGTACTTC.

The rearrangement links TRBV10-2 to TRBJ2-7; D is possibly TRBD1 or TRBD2 (5 bases each). CDR1 and CDR2 (germline): WSHSY, SAAADI. The ends were cut back, 8 bases at V and 1 base at J, with 18 bases in the middle. This CDR3 is built from 15 residues. The CDR3 region is CASLYGAGNSYEQYF. As DNA, the CDR3 is TGCGCCAGCCTGTACGGGGCAGGGAATTCCTACGAGCAGTACTTC.

The V and J genes are TRBV4-2 and TRBJ1-2; 7 nucleotides match TRBD1. The length of the CDR3 is 14 residues. Germline CDR1 LGHNA, CDR2 YNFKEQ. The V segment lost 4 bases and the J segment 3 bases; nucleotides outside the gene matches: 5. The CDR3 loop reads CASSLPGGDYGYTF. CDR3 DNA: TGTGCCAGCAGCCTCCCAGGGGGGGACTATGGCTACACCTTC.

The chain is built from TRBV6-1 and TRBJ2-7; D not certain. From germline, CDR1 is MNHNS and CDR2 SASEGT. V shed 10 bases and J shed 6 bases, with 10 bases lying between them. This CDR3 has 10 residues. The CDR3 sequence is CAISPGEQYF. The DNA for the CDR3 is TGTGCCATTTCTCCCGGCGAGCAGTACTTC.

The chain joins TRBV7-8 to TRBJ2-1; 13 nucleotides match TRBD2. This CDR3 is built from 16 residues. With V trimmed by 1 base and J by 6 bases, 3 bases remained unmatched. Looked up from germline, CDR1 is SGHVS and CDR2 is FQNEAQ. The CDR3 protein is CASSLGRLAGGNEQFF. The CDR3 DNA is TGTGCCAGCAGCTTAGGGCGACTAGCGGGGGGCAATGAGCAGTTCTTC.

A note on this clone: One end of the junction varies from germline; a read error may be responsible. The rearrangement joins TRBV6-5 to TRBJ1-1; D unclear. CDR1 is MNHEY and CDR2 is SVGAGI in the germline V gene. The CDR3 loop spans 13 amino acids. The CDR3 is CASSYSAQTEVFF. CDR3 in DNA: TGTGCCAGCAGTTACTCCGCTCAAACTGAAGTTTTCTTT.

This chain uses TRBV4-1 with TRBJ2-6, with D perhaps matching TRBD1 (7 bases). In germline, CDR1 is MGHRA, CDR2 YSYEKL. Trimming cost V 3 bases and J 4 bases, with 13 bases left between them. The CDR3 runs to 16 residues. As DNA, the CDR3 is TGCGCCAGCAGCCATGCGGGACAGTACGGGGCCAACGTCCTGACTTTC. It codes for CASSHAGQYGANVLTF.

The chain is built from TRBV7-3 and TRBJ2-2; possible D gene TRBD2, 5 bases. The V and J ends lost 6 bases and 0 bases respectively, with 8 bases between them. CDR1 and CDR2 from the germline V gene are SGHTA and FQGTGA. CDR3 length equals 14 residues. CDR3 sequence (DNA): TGTGCCAGCAGTAAGACTACGAACACCGGGGAGCTGTTTTTT. Its protein is CASSKTTNTGELFF.

This clone has only a few counts. The rearrangement links TRBV7-9 to TRBJ2-5, with D perhaps assigned TRBD1 or TRBD2 (5 bases each). Trimming stripped 3 bases from V and 4 bases from J, with 6 bases between. The CDR3 length is 12 residues. From germline, CDR1 is SEHNR and CDR2 FQNEAQ (reference sequence). The CDR3 DNA sequence: TGTGCCAGCAGCTTTGGGACAGAGACCCAGTACTTC. Its translation: CASSFGTETQYF.

The CDR3 reads CASFVGSYEQYF. CDR3 DNA: TGTGCCAGTTTTGTGGGGTCCTACGAGCAGTACTTC. The V and J genes are TRBV2 and TRBJ2-7; D remains ambiguous. The CDR3 extends over 12 amino acids. The germline V gene encodes CDR1 SNHLY and CDR2 FYNNEI. V was trimmed by 9 bases and J by 1 base, leaving 10 bases between them.

The chain employs TRBV4-2 and TRBJ2-1, with 8 bases matching TRBD2. This CDR3 has 16 residues. V lost 0 bases to trimming and J lost 4 bases; unmatched junction nucleotides: 5. Germline lookup yields CDR1 LGHNA and CDR2 YNFKEQ. This CDR3 is CASSQEAGAEYNEQFF. CDR3 DNA: TGTGCCAGCAGCCAAGAAGCGGGGGCCGAATACAATGAGCAGTTCTTC.

The rearrangement uses TRBV5-6 and TRBJ2-7; D gene uncertain. V was shortened by 3 bases and J by 0 bases, with 10 bases between the two germline ends. The CDR3 runs 14 residues. CDR1 SGHDT and CDR2 YYEEEE come from the germline V gene. The CDR3 region has the DNA TGTGCCAGCAGCTGGGTCGGCCTCTCCTACGAGCAGTACTTC. Its protein is CASSWVGLSYEQYF.